The next 21 T cell receptor beta chains were all read from a single sample in a study of blood T cell repertoires in COVID-19 (dated by TCRdb to 2018 to 2020). Preparation of the library involved the immunoSEQ multiplex PCR assay. The source is immuneACCESS, and TCRdb retained only in-frame sequences with V and J called. Part of the clones is not carried over; for the studies checked, unresolved V genes explain less than half of this, and the remainder is unexplained. The sample table records about 320,000 clones; about 83% of these occur just once. The top ten clones comprise around 1.5% of the sample. The specimen was peripheral blood. The receptor source for this set is a woman aged 45-59 years with acute or convalescent COVID-19.

This chain joins TRBV28 and TRBJ2-7; 7 bases are shared with TRBD1. Germline V gives CDR1 MDHEN, CDR2 SYDVKM. The CDR3 is 15 amino acids. Trimming at V came to 1 base and at J to 2 bases, leaving 5 bases not matched to a gene. The CDR3 spells CASSLFGTATYEQYF. CDR3 bases: TGTGCCAGCAGTTTATTTGGGACAGCAACCTACGAGCAGTACTTC.

The rearrangement links TRBV5-8 to TRBJ1-2; a weak D match, TRBD1 (6 bases). The CDR3 is made up of 13 amino acids. Trimming left V 4 bases short and J 2 bases short, with 9 bases between. Germline V gene data show CDR1 as SGHTS and CDR2 as YDEGEE. The CDR3 here is CASSPDRNYGYTF. CDR3 sequence (DNA): TGTGCCAGCAGCCCAGACAGGAACTATGGCTACACCTTC.

The rearrangement links TRBV7-8 to TRBJ2-7, with D tentatively TRBD1 (5 bases). The CDR3 spans 14 residues. CDR1 SGHVS and CDR2 FQNEAQ come from the germline V gene. V lost 4 bases, J lost 2 bases, and 12 bases lay in between. CDR3 bases: TGTGCCAGCAGCTACAAACCCAGGGCCTACGAGCAGTACTTC. As protein: CASSYKPRAYEQYF.

The chain employs TRBV19 and TRBJ1-5; perhaps TRBD1 as D (5 bases). The CDR3 sequence is 14 residues long. The V end lost 9 bases, the J end lost 4 bases, and 16 bases lay between the germline ends. The germline V gene has CDR1 LNHDA and CDR2 SQIVND (reference sequence). CDR3 protein: CASMGGDLNQPQHF. CDR3 nucleotide sequence: TGTGCCAGCATGGGGGGGGACTTAAATCAGCCCCAGCATTTT. The full variable domain, in which reference TRBV19 and TRBJ1-5 provide the parts outside the CDR3, is DGGITQSPKYLFRKEGQNVTLSCEQNLNHDAMYWYRQDPGQGLRLIYYSQIVNDFQKGDIAEGYSVSREKKESFPLTVTSAQKNPTAFYLCASMGGDLNQPQHFGDGTRLSIL.

This chain uses TRBV28 with TRBJ2-7; 10 bases fit TRBD2. The CDR3 is 16 amino acids. Trimming removed 3 bases from V and 3 bases from J; junction bases left unmatched: 8. Germline V gene sequence: CDR1 MDHEN, CDR2 SYDVKM. The CDR3 reads CASSLRFGLADYEQYF. The CDR3 DNA sequence: TGTGCCAGCAGTTTGCGGTTTGGACTAGCGGACTACGAGCAGTACTTC.

The rearrangement uses TRBV28 and TRBJ2-2, with a weak D call TRBD2 (6 bases). CDR1 MDHEN and CDR2 SYDVKM come from the germline V gene. Trimming left V 5 bases short and J 6 bases short, with 19 bases between. The CDR3 is 16 amino acids. CDR3 nucleotides: TGTGCCAGCAGTCGAAGGAGGGCCGGTTACGCCGGGGAGCTGTTTTTT. As protein: CASSRRRAGYAGELFF.

V usage is TRBV25-1 and J usage is TRBJ2-3; 7 bases agree with TRBD1. The CDR3 is made up of 14 amino acids. The V and J ends lost 6 bases and 0 bases, in that order; junction bases with no gene match: 3. Germline V gene lookup returns CDR1 MGHDK and CDR2 SYGVNS. The CDR3 reads CASRRTGSTDTQYF. The CDR3 DNA follows: TGTGCCAGCAGAAGGACAGGAAGCACAGATACGCAGTATTTT.

The J gene is TRBJ2-1, the V gene TRBV28; 14 bases line up with TRBD2. J lost 4 bases, V lost 4 bases, and 12 bases had no gene match. CDR3 size: 19 residues. Germline loops: CDR1 MDHEN, CDR2 SYDVKM. This CDR3 reads CASSSEGLAGEGSYNEQFF. The CDR3 bases are TGTGCCAGCAGTTCCGAGGGACTAGCGGGAGAGGGCAGTTACAATGAGCAGTTCTTC. The whole variable domain, filled in from reference TRBV28 and TRBJ2-1, reads DVKVTQSSRYLVKRTGEKVFLECVQDMDHENMFWYRQDPGLGLRLIYFSYDVKMKEKGDIPEGYSVSREKKERFSLILESASTNQTSMYLCASSSEGLAGEGSYNEQFFGPGTRLTVL.

The rearrangement uses TRBV10-1 and TRBJ2-5, with D maybe TRBD1 (7 bases). Per germline, CDR1 WNHNN and CDR2 SYGVQD (reference sequence). CDR3 length: 15 amino acids. V lost 2 bases, J lost 5 bases, and 15 bases lay in between. The CDR3 coding sequence is TGCGCCAGCAGTGAGGCGCCAGGGGGAGGCGAGACCCAGTACTTC. Protein product: CASSEAPGGGETQYF.

The chain is built from TRBV7-8 and TRBJ2-7; a weak D match, TRBD1 (5 bases). The length of the CDR3 is 14 residues. Trimming left V 1 base short and J 5 bases short, with 12 bases between. Germline V CDR1 and CDR2: SGHVS, FQNEAQ. CDR3 DNA: TGTGCCAGCAGCTTAGGGGTTAGGGGCCACGAGCAGTACTTC. This codes for CASSLGVRGHEQYF.

The chain recombines TRBV19 with TRBJ2-3; TRBD2 agrees at 11 bases. CDR1 LNHDA and CDR2 SQIVND come from the germline V gene (reference sequence). This CDR3 region has 18 residues. V trimming: 4 bases; J trimming: 0 bases; junction bases outside the gene matches: 9. In DNA form, the CDR3 reads TGTGCCAGTAGTAGAATAGCGGGAGGGTCCCCTAGCACAGATACGCAGTATTTT. As protein: CASSRIAGGSPSTDTQYF.

The chain uses TRBV27 and TRBJ1-5; D uncertain. Germline values: CDR1 MNHEY, CDR2 SMNVEV (reference sequence). V was pared by 6 bases and J by 6 bases, with 12 bases between. This CDR3 is built from 13 residues. The CDR3 is CASRSGGSQPQHF. CDR3 DNA sequence: TGTGCCAGCAGGTCCGGAGGGTCTCAGCCCCAGCATTTT.

The chain couples TRBV5-1 to TRBJ2-7; 9 positions agree with TRBD2. This CDR3 comprises 17 residues. CDR1 is SGHRS, CDR2 YFSETQ, per germline. V trimming: 3 bases; J trimming: 2 bases; junction bases outside the gene matches: 12. For the CDR3, the DNA is TGCGCCAGCAGCTCAGCTCGGACTAGCGTACAGACCTACGAGCAGTACTTC. This translates into CASSSARTSVQTYEQYF.

The chain combines TRBV3-1 (or the pseudogene TRBV3-2) with TRBJ1-5; D is ambiguous. The CDR3 has 14 amino acids. V dropped 0 bases and J dropped 7 bases, with 10 bases sitting between them. CDR1 is LGHDT and CDR2 is YNNKEL in the germline V gene (reference sequence). The CDR3 DNA reads as TGTGCCAGCAGCCAAGATAGGACTGGGCAGCCCCAGCATTTT. Its protein is CASSQDRTGQPQHF.

The J gene is TRBJ2-7, the V gene TRBV18; 8 bases are a match to TRBD1. The CDR3 is 12 amino acids. In germline, CDR1 is KGHSH, CDR2 LQKENI. After removal of 4 bases from V and 7 bases from J, the junction contained 3 bases not matched to a gene. In DNA form, the CDR3 reads TGTGCCAGCTCACACAGGGGGGAGGAGCAGTACTTC. Its protein product is CASSHRGEEQYF.

This clone was seen a few times. V gene TRBV4-2 combines with J gene TRBJ2-7; 10 bases match TRBD1. The CDR3 has 15 residues. CDR1 and CDR2 (germline): LGHNA, YNFKEQ. J gave up 3 bases and V 1 base, and 3 bases lay outside the gene matches. The DNA of the CDR3 is TGTGCCAGCAGCCAAGCTGGGACAGGGGACTACGAGCAGTACTTC. This gives the protein CASSQAGTGDYEQYF.

This clone has a handful of counts. The rearrangement joins TRBV3-1 (or the pseudogene TRBV3-2) to TRBJ1-6, with no clear D. The V gene's germline CDR1 is LGHDT and CDR2 YNNKEL (reference sequence). Trimming cost V 3 bases and J 2 bases, with 8 bases left between them. This CDR3 comprises 15 residues. Written as DNA, the CDR3 is TGTGCCAGCAGCCAGGAGGGCCCCTATAATTCACCCCTCCACTTT. Encoded protein: CASSQEGPYNSPLHF.

This clone came up once. CDR3 in DNA: TGTGCCAGCAGCTTAGAGGGGCAGGGAAGAGGTGAGCAGTTCTTC. Its translation is CASSLEGQGRGEQFF. The gene calls are TRBV7-6 and TRBJ2-1, with D possibly TRBD1 on 5 matching bases. Germline V gives CDR1 SGHVS, CDR2 FNYEAQ. The CDR3 is 15 residues long. V was shortened by 1 base and J by 9 bases, with 16 bases between the two germline ends. Together with reference TRBV7-6 and TRBJ2-1, the CDR3 gives the full variable domain: GAGVSQSPRYKVTKRGQDVALRCDPISGHVSLYWYRQALGQGPEFLTYFNYEAQQDKSGLPNDRFSAERPEGSISTLTIQRTEQRDSAMYRCASSLEGQGRGEQFFGPGTRLTVL.

V and J are TRBV7-9 and TRBJ1-5; possibly TRBD1 for D (6 bases). Trimming took off 1 base at V and 7 bases at J, with 14 bases between the two ends. There are 15 residues in the CDR3. Germline-derived CDR1 and CDR2 are SEHNR and FQNEAQ (reference sequence). CDR3 residues: CASSLGRGGGQPQHF. DNA for the CDR3: TGTGCCAGCAGCTTAGGTCGGGGTGGGGGCCAGCCCCAGCATTTT. The full variable domain, completed using reference TRBV7-9 and TRBJ1-5, is DTGVSQNPRHKITKRGQNVTFRCDPISEHNRLYWYRQTLGQGPEFLTYFQNEAQLEKSRLLSDRFSAERPKGSFSTLEIQRTEQGDSAMYLCASSLGRGGGQPQHFGDGTRLSIL.

The chain is built from TRBV7-2 and TRBJ2-3; the D is unclear. In germline, CDR1 is SGHTA, CDR2 FQGNSA. V lost 2 bases to trimming and J lost 4 bases, with 4 bases between them. The CDR3 has 12 residues. Here the CDR3 reads CASSLYADTQYF. Here the CDR3 DNA reads TGTGCCAGCAGCTTATATGCAGATACGCAGTATTTT.

As DNA, the CDR3 is TGTGCCAGTAGTCCCTACTCAGGGGAAAAGACCCAGTACTTC. Encoded protein: CASSPYSGEKTQYF. The V and J genes are TRBV19 and TRBJ2-5; possible D gene TRBD1, 6 bases. This CDR3 has 14 residues. Per germline, CDR1 LNHDA and CDR2 SQIVND (reference sequence). Trimming cost V 5 bases and J 6 bases, with 16 bases left between them.